This T cell receptor beta chain was identified in a study of CD8 T cells in Susac syndrome. Random hexamers were used to reverse transcribe the RNA input (about 0.45 to 1 ug). One entry per CDR3 protein, called by TCRdb with MiXCR from the immunoSEQ multiplex PCR reads. The table records 130,000 or so distinct CDR3 sequences, 80% to 85% of them present only once. CDR3 length: 16 amino acids. V was trimmed by 1 base and J by 6 bases, leaving 16 bases between them. CDR1 is LNHNV and CDR2 is YYDKDF in the germline V gene (reference sequence). V and J are TRBV15 and TRBJ1-5, with D possibly matching TRBD1 (6 bases). Sequenced: CD8+ T cells from PBMCs. This receptor was obtained from a human donor with multiple sclerosis. The CDR3 nucleotides are TGTGCCACCAGCAGAGGTCTTCGGGGGGCCGTTCAGCCCCAGCATTTT. As protein: CATSRGLRGAVQPQHF.